These T cell receptor beta chains were read from a single sample in a study of T cells after yellow fever vaccination. TCRdb analysed the 5' RACE reads with MiXCR anew, one entry per CDR3 protein. Found here are about 340,000 distinct CDR3 sequences, 3% to 4.5% of them singletons; the top ten hold around 24%. Sequenced material: PBMCs, taken 5 days after the yellow fever booster vaccination. Receptor source: a man aged 18 to 30 who received the YFV17D yellow fever vaccine. Each CDR3 is given with its conserved first and last residue. Fields, in order: J gene, D gene, V gene, clone size, CDR3 length, CDR3 protein, CDR3 DNA. D genes are given only for firm matches. Not all rows give a size; the values are once, few, many and, for expanded clones, a class.

j_call: TRBJ1-4
d_call: TRBD1
v_call: TRBV27
clone_size: few
cdr3_length: 14
cdr3_aa: CASSPGGIREKLFF
cdr3_nt: TGTGCCAGCAGTCCAGGGGGGATCCGGGAAAAACTGTTTTTT

j_call: TRBJ2-2
d_call: TRBD2
v_call: TRBV18
clone_size: few
cdr3_length: 15
cdr3_aa: CASSEGLADTGELFF
cdr3_nt: TGTGCCAGCTCAGAGGGACTAGCGGACACCGGGGAGCTGTTTTTT

j_call: TRBJ2-1
d_call: NA
v_call: TRBV6-4
clone_size: NA
cdr3_length: 11
cdr3_aa: CASSALGEQFF
cdr3_nt: TGTGCCAGCAGTGCGTTAGGGGAGCAGTTCTTC

j_call: TRBJ2-1
d_call: NA
v_call: TRBV18
clone_size: few
cdr3_length: 16
cdr3_aa: CASSPSPGPENNEQFF
cdr3_nt: TGTGCCAGCTCACCGAGTCCGGGACCCGAGAACAATGAGCAGTTCTTC

j_call: TRBJ2-4
d_call: NA
v_call: TRBV18
clone_size: NA
cdr3_length: 14
cdr3_aa: CASSPTGEGYIQYF
cdr3_nt: TGTGCCAGCTCACCGACGGGGGAAGGATACATTCAGTACTTC

j_call: TRBJ2-1
d_call: TRBD2
v_call: TRBV9
clone_size: NA
cdr3_length: 17
cdr3_aa: CASSVSSGLSSYNEQFF
cdr3_nt: TGTGCCAGCAGCGTATCTAGCGGCCTGAGCTCCTACAATGAGCAGTTCTTC

j_call: TRBJ1-2
d_call: TRBD1
v_call: TRBV7-9
clone_size: many
cdr3_length: 15
cdr3_aa: CASSGEDRGHYGYTF
cdr3_nt: TGTGCCAGCAGCGGGGAGGACAGGGGGCACTATGGCTACACCTTC

j_call: TRBJ2-3
d_call: NA
v_call: TRBV5-1
clone_size: NA
cdr3_length: 14
cdr3_aa: CASGSGEGRDTQYF
cdr3_nt: TGCGCCAGCGGAAGCGGAGAGGGCCGGGATACGCAGTATTTT

j_call: TRBJ2-4
d_call: TRBD1
v_call: TRBV7-2
clone_size: many
cdr3_length: 18
cdr3_aa: CASSLWVRAGGGKNIQYF
cdr3_nt: TGTGCCAGCAGCTTATGGGTTCGGGCAGGGGGTGGCAAAAACATTCAGTACTTC

j_call: TRBJ2-3
d_call: TRBD1
v_call: TRBV15
clone_size: NA
cdr3_length: 17
cdr3_aa: CATSRPPPGTGTDTQYF
cdr3_nt: TGTGCCACCAGCAGACCCCCCCCCGGGACAGGCACAGATACGCAGTATTTT

j_call: TRBJ1-1
d_call: NA
v_call: TRBV29-1
clone_size: many
cdr3_length: 12
cdr3_aa: CSVERGGTEAFF
cdr3_nt: TGCAGCGTTGAGAGGGGGGGCACTGAAGCTTTCTTT

j_call: TRBJ2-3
d_call: NA
v_call: TRBV5-1
clone_size: NA
cdr3_length: 14
cdr3_aa: CASSAQGVTDTQYF
cdr3_nt: TGCGCCAGCAGCGCCCAGGGAGTCACAGATACGCAGTATTTT

j_call: TRBJ1-5
d_call: TRBD1
v_call: TRBV6-6
clone_size: many
cdr3_length: 14
cdr3_aa: CASSFSGGEQPQHF
cdr3_nt: TGTGCCAGCAGTTTCTCAGGGGGTGAGCAGCCCCAGCATTTT

j_call: TRBJ1-1
d_call: NA
v_call: TRBV5-5
clone_size: few
cdr3_length: 13
cdr3_aa: CASSDIMNTEAFF
cdr3_nt: TGTGCCAGCAGCGATATTATGAACACTGAAGCTTTCTTT

j_call: TRBJ1-2
d_call: NA
v_call: TRBV7-3
clone_size: NA
cdr3_length: 14
cdr3_aa: CASSPSGDNYGYTF
cdr3_nt: TGTGCCAGCAGCCCTTCGGGGGATAACTATGGCTACACCTTC

j_call: TRBJ2-3
d_call: NA
v_call: TRBV5-1
clone_size: many
cdr3_length: 14
cdr3_aa: CASSLGEGTDTQYF
cdr3_nt: TGCGCCAGCAGCTTGGGGGAGGGCACAGATACGCAGTATTTT

j_call: TRBJ2-3
d_call: NA
v_call: TRBV2
clone_size: NA
cdr3_length: 14
cdr3_aa: CGSRRASVGDTQYF
cdr3_nt: TGTGGTTCGCGGAGAGCTAGCGTGGGAGATACGCAGTATTTT

j_call: TRBJ2-5
d_call: NA
v_call: TRBV19
clone_size: NA
cdr3_length: 13
cdr3_aa: CASRKGAQETQYF
cdr3_nt: TGTGCCAGTAGAAAGGGAGCCCAAGAGACCCAGTACTTC

j_call: TRBJ2-7
d_call: TRBD2
v_call: TRBV5-4
clone_size: NA
cdr3_length: 16
cdr3_aa: CASSTRMAGGHHAQYF
cdr3_nt: TGTGCCAGCAGCACCCGGATGGCGGGGGGACACCACGCGCAGTACTTC

j_call: TRBJ1-1
d_call: TRBD1
v_call: TRBV28
clone_size: few
cdr3_length: 14
cdr3_aa: CASRVQGSHTEAFF
cdr3_nt: TGTGCCAGCAGGGTACAGGGGTCTCACACTGAAGCTTTCTTT

j_call: TRBJ1-1
d_call: NA
v_call: TRBV18
clone_size: NA
cdr3_length: 16
cdr3_aa: CASSPPGQGPNTEAFF
cdr3_nt: TGTGCCAGCTCACCACCGGGACAAGGACCCAACACTGAAGCTTTCTTT

j_call: TRBJ2-4
d_call: TRBD2
v_call: TRBV6-6
clone_size: few
cdr3_length: 20
cdr3_aa: CASSYPSSGGAGMAKNIQYF
cdr3_nt: TGTGCCAGCAGTTACCCCTCTAGCGGGGGGGCCGGGATGGCCAAAAACATTCAGTACTTC

j_call: TRBJ2-4
d_call: TRBD1
v_call: TRBV10-3
clone_size: many
cdr3_length: 13
cdr3_aa: CAISDGTARVQYF
cdr3_nt: TGTGCCATCAGTGACGGGACAGCTAGAGTTCAGTACTTC

j_call: TRBJ1-3
d_call: TRBD1
v_call: TRBV5-3
clone_size: once
cdr3_length: 20
cdr3_aa: CARSRTPTGTGGLGGNTIYF
cdr3_nt: TGTGCCAGAAGCCGAACACCCACCGGGACAGGGGGCTTGGGAGGAAACACCATATATTTT

j_call: TRBJ1-2
d_call: TRBD1
v_call: TRBV5-6
clone_size: few
cdr3_length: 14
cdr3_aa: CASSPTTGTTGYTF
cdr3_nt: TGTGCCAGCAGCCCCACGACAGGGACTACTGGCTACACCTTC

j_call: TRBJ1-5
d_call: TRBD1
v_call: TRBV29-1
clone_size: few
cdr3_length: 13
cdr3_aa: CSVTGQGDQPQHF
cdr3_nt: TGCAGCGTAACCGGACAGGGGGATCAGCCCCAGCATTTT

j_call: TRBJ2-4
d_call: NA
v_call: TRBV27
clone_size: many
cdr3_length: 13
cdr3_aa: CASSFGTKSIQYF
cdr3_nt: TGTGCCAGCAGTTTTGGGACAAAGAGCATTCAGTACTTC

j_call: TRBJ1-1
d_call: NA
v_call: TRBV29-1
clone_size: NA
cdr3_length: 12
cdr3_aa: CSVDGTPLQAFF
cdr3_nt: TGCAGCGTTGATGGGACACCACTACAAGCTTTCTTT